These 10 T cell receptor beta chains share one sample of origin, sequenced in a study of blood T cell repertoires in COVID-19. Libraries were prepared by immunoSEQ multiplex PCR; TCRdb keeps only in-frame clonotypes and omits some of them. The sample shows about 99,000 clones, around 86% of them seen only once. Sequenced sample: peripheral blood. These receptors were taken from a man in his fifties with acute or convalescent COVID-19.

The rearrangement uses TRBV10-3 and TRBJ2-7; 12 nucleotides agree with TRBD1. The V gene end was trimmed by 4 bases and the J gene end by 2 bases; junction bases not matched to a gene: 3. CDR3 length: 15 residues. From germline, CDR1 is ENHRY and CDR2 SYGVKD. The CDR3 coding sequence is TGTGCCATCAGTGGGGACAGGGGGCCGACCTACGAGCAGTACTTC. Amino acid sequence: CAISGDRGPTYEQYF.

The rearrangement links TRBV14 to TRBJ2-2, with D maybe TRBD2 (5 bases). CDR3 length: 17 residues. V shed 4 bases and J shed 7 bases, with 22 bases lying between them. Germline CDR1 is SGHDN and CDR2 is FVKESK. The CDR3 loop reads CASSRPTSLRASGELFF. The CDR3 nucleotides are TGTGCCAGCAGCCGGCCCACTTCACTGAGGGCCAGCGGGGAGCTGTTTTTT.

This sequence joins TRBV9 and TRBJ2-7, with 10 bases that match TRBD1. The germline gives CDR1 SGDLS, CDR2 YYNGEE. The CDR3 runs 15 residues. The junction had 4 bases not matched to a gene; V was cut back by 3 bases and J by 1 base. The CDR3 sequence is CASSAGQGRSYEQYF. CDR3 bases: TGTGCCAGCAGCGCGGGACAGGGGAGATCCTACGAGCAGTACTTC. Full variable domain (remainder filled in from reference TRBV9 and TRBJ2-7): DSGVTQTPKHLITATGQRVTLRCSPRSGDLSVYWYQQSLDQGLQFLIQYYNGEERAKGNILERFSAQQFPDLHSELNLSSLELGDSALYFCASSAGQGRSYEQYFGPGTRLTVT.

This clone was counted only a few times. The chain employs TRBV6-6 and TRBJ1-1; D gene ambiguous. V lost 8 bases to trimming and J lost 2 bases, with 12 bases between them. Per the germline V gene, CDR1 is MNHNY and CDR2 is SVGAGI (reference sequence). CDR3 length: 13 amino acids. CDR3 loop: CASVRQPNTEAFF. The DNA for the CDR3 is TGTGCCAGCGTGCGGCAGCCCAACACTGAAGCTTTCTTT.

This chain joins TRBV5-1 and TRBJ1-1; D call uncertain. V was pared by 4 bases and J by 3 bases, with 13 bases between. CDR1 and CDR2 from the germline V gene are SGHRS and YFSETQ. This CDR3 comprises 14 residues. The DNA of the CDR3 is TGCGCCAGCAGCCTCAACCGCGGGTACACTGAAGCTTTCTTT. Amino acids: CASSLNRGYTEAFF. Based on the CDR3 plus reference TRBV5-1 and TRBJ1-1, the full variable domain is KAGVTQTPRYLIKTRGQQVTLSCSPISGHRSVSWYQQTPGQGLQFLFEYFSETQRNKGNFPGRFSGRQFSNSRSEMNVSTLELGDSALYLCASSLNRGYTEAFFGQGTRLTVV.

This sequence joins TRBV6-5 and TRBJ2-7, with 10 bases identical to TRBD2. V was pared by 4 bases and J by 7 bases, with 10 bases of the junction left unmatched. This CDR3 is 15 amino acids long. CDR1 is MNHEY, CDR2 SVGAGI, per germline. CDR3 region: CASSSPSGGPREQYF. For the CDR3, the DNA is TGTGCCAGCAGTTCGCCTAGCGGGGGTCCGAGAGAGCAGTACTTC.

V and J are TRBV10-2 and TRBJ1-2; D is possibly TRBD1 (5 bases). This CDR3 comprises 15 residues. Looked up from germline, CDR1 is WSHSY and CDR2 is SAAADI. V lost 0 bases to trimming and J lost 2 bases, with 10 bases between them. The CDR3, as DNA: TGCGCCAGCAGTGAGTCGCGAACAGGAAACTATGGCTACACCTTC. Protein sequence: CASSESRTGNYGYTF.

V usage is TRBV28 and J usage is TRBJ1-4; 8 bases match TRBD1. With V trimmed by 5 bases and J by 11 bases, 10 bases remained unmatched. Germline V CDR1 and CDR2: MDHEN, SYDVKM. The CDR3 loop spans 14 amino acids. The CDR3 protein is CASSGGTGPGKLFF. The CDR3 coding sequence is TGTGCCAGCAGTGGGGGGACAGGTCCGGGGAAACTGTTTTTT.

CDR3 loop: CASQEGIGNPGNEQFF. CDR3 DNA: TGTGCCAGCCAGGAGGGGATCGGGAACCCTGGGAATGAGCAGTTCTTC. The chain uses TRBV27 and TRBJ2-1; weak D call: TRBD2 (6 bases). The CDR3 is made up of 16 amino acids. CDR1 and CDR2 (germline): MNHEY, SMNVEV (reference sequence). Trimming shortened V by 8 bases and J by 7 bases, and 24 bases separated the two germline ends.

The chain has TRBV29-1 and TRBJ2-1; D is possibly TRBD2 (5 bases). Deletions cut 8 bases from V and 8 bases from J, with 13 bases between. The germline V gene encodes CDR1 SQVTM and CDR2 ANQGSEA. The CDR3 is made up of 11 amino acids. CDR3 protein: CSRSEGYEQFF. The CDR3 DNA reads as TGCAGCCGATCCGAGGGTTATGAGCAGTTCTTC.